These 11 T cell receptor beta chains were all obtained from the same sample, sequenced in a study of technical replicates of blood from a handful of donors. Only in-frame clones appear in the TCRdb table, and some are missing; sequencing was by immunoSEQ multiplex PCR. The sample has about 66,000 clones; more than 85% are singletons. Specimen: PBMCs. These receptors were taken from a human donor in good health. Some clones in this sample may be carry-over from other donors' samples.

The CDR3 coding sequence is TGTGCCAGCGGGCCGGGACAGGGCTTTGCGGGGTATGGGGATGAGCAGTTCTTC. Translation: CASGPGQGFAGYGDEQFF. This rearrangement joins TRBV11-2 to TRBJ2-1; TRBD1 matches 9 bases. CDR3 length equals 18 residues. The trim removed 8 bases at V and 8 bases at J, leaving 22 bases unmatched. Looked up from germline, CDR1 is SGHAT and CDR2 is FQNNGV. Variable domain in full (rest from reference TRBV11-2 and TRBJ2-1): EAGVAQSPRYKIIEKRQSVAFWCNPISGHATLYWYQQILGQGPKLLIQFQNNGVVDDSQLPKDRFSAERLKGVDSTLKIQPAKLEDSAVYLCASGPGQGFAGYGDEQFFGPGTRLTVL.

As DNA, the CDR3 is TGTGCCAGCAGCGTAGTGGACAGCCTTAATGAAAAACTGTTTTTT. It encodes CASSVVDSLNEKLFF. V usage is TRBV9 and J usage is TRBJ1-4, with D possibly matching TRBD1 (6 bases). With 0 bases removed from V and 4 bases from J, the gap between germline ends came to 10 bases. Germline CDR1 is SGDLS and CDR2 is YYNGEE. CDR3 size: 15 residues.

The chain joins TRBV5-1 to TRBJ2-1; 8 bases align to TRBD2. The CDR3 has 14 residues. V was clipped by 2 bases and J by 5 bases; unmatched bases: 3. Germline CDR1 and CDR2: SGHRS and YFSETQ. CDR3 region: CASSLTSGNNEQFF. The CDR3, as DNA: TGCGCCAGCAGCTTAACTAGCGGCAACAATGAGCAGTTCTTC.

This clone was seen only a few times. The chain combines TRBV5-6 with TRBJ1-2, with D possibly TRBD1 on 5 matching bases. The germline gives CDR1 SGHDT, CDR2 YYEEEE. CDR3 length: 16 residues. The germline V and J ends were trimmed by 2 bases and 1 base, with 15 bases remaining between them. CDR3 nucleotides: TGTGCCAGCAGCTTTGGGGGGTTAAGGTTTAACTATGGCTACACCTTC. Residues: CASSFGGLRFNYGYTF.

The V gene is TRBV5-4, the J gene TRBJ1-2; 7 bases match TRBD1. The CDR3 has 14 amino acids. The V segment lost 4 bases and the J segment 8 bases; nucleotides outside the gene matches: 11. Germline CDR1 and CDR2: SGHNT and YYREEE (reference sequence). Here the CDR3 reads CASSIQGSLSGYTF. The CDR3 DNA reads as TGTGCCAGCAGCATACAGGGGTCCCTCTCGGGCTACACCTTC.

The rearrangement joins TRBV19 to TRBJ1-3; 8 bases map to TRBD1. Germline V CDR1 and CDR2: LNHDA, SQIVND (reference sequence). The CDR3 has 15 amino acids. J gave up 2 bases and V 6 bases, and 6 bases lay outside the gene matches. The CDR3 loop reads CASRLGDRPGNTIYF. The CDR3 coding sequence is TGTGCCAGTAGATTAGGGGACAGGCCTGGAAACACCATATATTTT. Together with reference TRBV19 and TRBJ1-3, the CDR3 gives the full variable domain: DGGITQSPKYLFRKEGQNVTLSCEQNLNHDAMYWYRQDPGQGLRLIYYSQIVNDFQKGDIAEGYSVSREKKESFPLTVTSAQKNPTAFYLCASRLGDRPGNTIYFGEGSWLTVV.

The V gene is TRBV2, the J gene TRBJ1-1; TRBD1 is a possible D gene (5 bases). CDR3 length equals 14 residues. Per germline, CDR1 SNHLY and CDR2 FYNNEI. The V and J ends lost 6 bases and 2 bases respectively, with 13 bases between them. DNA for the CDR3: TGTGCCAGCAGAGATAGACAGAGAAACACTGAAGCTTTCTTT. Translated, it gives CASRDRQRNTEAFF.

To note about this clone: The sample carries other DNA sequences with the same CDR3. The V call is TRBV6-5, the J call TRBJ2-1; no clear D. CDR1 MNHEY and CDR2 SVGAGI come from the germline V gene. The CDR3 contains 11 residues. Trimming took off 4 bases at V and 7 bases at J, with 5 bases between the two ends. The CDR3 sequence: CASSSLNEQFF. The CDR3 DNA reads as TGTGCCAGCAGTTCCCTAAATGAGCAGTTCTTC.

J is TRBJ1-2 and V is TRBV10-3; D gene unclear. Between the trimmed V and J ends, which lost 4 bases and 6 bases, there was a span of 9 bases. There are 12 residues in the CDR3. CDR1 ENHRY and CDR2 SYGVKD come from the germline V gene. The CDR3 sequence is CAISAELNGYTF. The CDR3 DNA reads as TGTGCCATCAGTGCAGAATTAAATGGCTACACCTTC.

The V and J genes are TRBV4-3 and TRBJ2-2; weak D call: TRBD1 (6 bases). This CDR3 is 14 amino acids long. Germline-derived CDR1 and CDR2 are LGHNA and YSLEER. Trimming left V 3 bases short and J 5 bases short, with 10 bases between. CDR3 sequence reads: CASSQHRVTGELFF. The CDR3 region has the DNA TGCGCCAGCAGCCAGCACAGGGTTACCGGGGAGCTGTTTTTT.

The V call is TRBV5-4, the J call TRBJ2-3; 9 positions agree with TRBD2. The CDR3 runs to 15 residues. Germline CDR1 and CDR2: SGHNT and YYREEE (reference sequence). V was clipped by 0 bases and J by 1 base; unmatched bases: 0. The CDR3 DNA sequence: TGTGCCAGCAGCTTGGTAGCGGGGGGCACAGATACGCAGTATTTT. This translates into CASSLVAGGTDTQYF.